What follows are 16 T cell receptor beta chains derived from one specimen sequenced in a study of OX40 agonist ivuxolimab in advanced cancers. The data were produced by immunoSEQ multiplex PCR, yet TCRdb's version contains in-frame clones alone and is incomplete. The sample consists of approximately 77,000 clones, less than 95% of them appearing once. The starting material was CD4+ or CD8+ T cells sorted from blood, obtained in a trial of the OX40 agonist ivuxolimab. The receptors stem from an adult with an advanced solid tumor such as melanoma, head and neck, liver or kidney cancer.

The rearrangement uses TRBV11-2 and TRBJ1-5; D gene ambiguous. Germline lookup yields CDR1 SGHAT and CDR2 FQNNGV. V lost 0 bases and J lost 0, with 0 bases in between. The CDR3 consists of 13 residues. In DNA, the CDR3 is TGTGCCAGCAGCTTAGATAGCAATCAGCCCCAGCATTTT. Translation: CASSLDSNQPQHF.

The chain has TRBV30 and TRBJ2-3; D unclear. Trimming took off 5 bases at V and 1 base at J, with 7 bases between the two ends. The CDR3 extends over 12 amino acids. Germline V gives CDR1 GTSNPN, CDR2 SVGIG (reference sequence). CDR3 bases: TGTGCCTGGGGTCCGGGCACAGATACGCAGTATTTT. As protein: CAWGPGTDTQYF.

The V and J genes are TRBV25-1 and TRBJ2-6; no clear D gene. The V and J ends lost 1 base and 1 base respectively, with 8 bases between them. Germline-derived CDR1 and CDR2 are MGHDK and SYGVNS. CDR3 length: 16 residues. The chain's CDR3 is CASSESRRSGANVLTF. CDR3 DNA sequence: TGTGCCAGCAGTGAATCGCGGCGGTCTGGGGCCAACGTCCTGACTTTC.

The V gene is TRBV7-9, the J gene TRBJ1-1, with a weak D call TRBD1 (6 bases). The V gene lost 0 bases and the J gene lost 10 bases, with 12 bases spanning the gap. Germline values: CDR1 SEHNR, CDR2 FQNEAQ (reference sequence). This CDR3 comprises 13 residues. CDR3 in DNA: TGTGCCAGCAGCTTAGCAGGGGGAACCAGAGCTTTCTTT. Amino acid sequence: CASSLAGGTRAFF.

The chain recombines TRBV5-1 with TRBJ1-2, with D unclear. CDR1 and CDR2 (germline): SGHRS, YFSETQ. V shed 0 bases and J shed 4 bases, with 10 bases lying between them. The CDR3 covers 14 residues. CDR3 in amino acids: CASSLDGQIYGYTF. DNA for the CDR3: TGCGCCAGCAGCTTGGATGGCCAGATCTATGGCTACACCTTC.

The CDR3 region is CASSATSGSGNNEQFF. In nucleotides, the CDR3 is TGTGCCAGCAGTGCGACTAGCGGGAGCGGTAACAATGAGCAGTTCTTC. The chain has TRBV6-1 and TRBJ2-1; 12 bases map to TRBD2. Germline assignment: CDR1 MNHNS and CDR2 SASEGT. This CDR3 is 16 amino acids long. The junction had 6 bases not matched to a gene; V was cut back by 4 bases and J by 5 bases.

The rearrangement joins TRBV28 to TRBJ1-1; D gene ambiguous. Trimming took off 3 bases at V and 4 bases at J, with 3 bases between the two ends. Germline V CDR1 and CDR2: MDHEN, SYDVKM. The CDR3 totals 11 residues. CDR3 DNA sequence: TGTGCCAGCAGTTTGGGCACTGAAGCTTTCTTT. As protein: CASSLGTEAFF.

The chain employs TRBV7-8 and TRBJ2-5; tentatively, D is TRBD2 (6 bases). CDR1 is SGHVS, CDR2 FQNEAQ, per germline. The germline V and J ends were trimmed by 1 base and 7 bases, with 13 bases remaining between them. CDR3 length equals 14 residues. Written as DNA, the CDR3 is TGTGCCAGCAGCTTAGGACGAGCCGGGGGGACCCAGTACTTC. This translates into CASSLGRAGGTQYF.

The gene calls are TRBV18 and TRBJ1-3, with TRBD1 as a possible D gene (5 bases). CDR1 and CDR2 from the germline V gene are KGHSH and LQKENI. Between the trimmed V and J ends, which lost 2 bases and 0 bases, there was a span of 14 bases. This CDR3 is built from 17 residues. CDR3 in DNA: TGTGCCAGCTCACCAGCCCTCCAGGGATTCTCTGGAAACACCATATATTTT. Amino acid sequence: CASSPALQGFSGNTIYF.

This clone was seen just once. At one end the junction does not follow the germline gene, possibly because of a read error. This chain joins TRBV4-1 and TRBJ1-1; D remains unclear. Germline assignment: CDR1 MGHRA and CDR2 YSYEKL. The CDR3 length is 11 residues. CDR3: CAIKMNTEAFF. CDR3 nucleotide sequence: TGTGCCATCAAGATGAACACTGAAGCTTTCTTT.

The chain has TRBV11-3 and TRBJ2-3; 12 nucleotides agree with TRBD2. The length of the CDR3 is 16 residues. V shed 1 base and J 4 bases; nucleotides not matched to a gene: 3. Per the germline V gene, CDR1 is SGHNT and CDR2 is YENEEA. For the CDR3, the DNA is TGTGCCAGCAGCTTAGGGACTAGCGGGGCACCAGATACGCAGTATTTT. The encoded protein is CASSLGTSGAPDTQYF.

The CDR3 DNA reads TGTGCCAGCAGCGTAGATGGGACAGGGGGCCGAGAGACCCAGTACTTC. Protein: CASSVDGTGGRETQYF. The genes are TRBV9 and TRBJ2-5; TRBD1 agrees at 12 bases. Germline CDR1 SGDLS, CDR2 YYNGEE. CDR3 size: 16 residues. V shed 0 bases, J shed 4 bases, and the junction held 4 bases outside the gene matches.

The chain links TRBV5-1 to TRBJ2-1; TRBD2 is a possible D gene (6 bases). The CDR3 is made up of 14 amino acids. Germline-derived CDR1 and CDR2 are SGHRS and YFSETQ. The germline V and J ends were trimmed by 4 bases and 7 bases, with 15 bases remaining between them. This chain's CDR3 is CASSEGRMRNEQFF. DNA of the CDR3: TGCGCCAGCAGCGAGGGGAGGATGAGGAATGAGCAGTTCTTC.

The rearrangement links TRBV6-1 to TRBJ1-1; D gene ambiguous. CDR3 length: 13 amino acids. V was clipped by 7 bases and J by 1 base, with 10 bases between them. Germline values: CDR1 MNHNS, CDR2 SASEGT. CDR3 amino acids: CASKATTNTEAFF. CDR3 DNA sequence: TGTGCCAGCAAGGCCACGACGAACACTGAAGCTTTCTTT.

V usage is TRBV7-8 and J usage is TRBJ2-3, with 9 bases fitting TRBD1. This CDR3 has 17 amino acids. The germline CDR1 and CDR2 sequences are SGHVS and FQNEAQ. Unmatched junction bases numbered 8, after V lost 1 base and J lost 3 bases. In DNA form, the CDR3 reads TGTGCCAGCAGCTTAGGGCTTCCGGGACAGGGAACAGATACGCAGTATTTT. Its protein is CASSLGLPGQGTDTQYF.

This clone was detected once. The genes are TRBV5-1 and TRBJ2-2, with 9 bases identical to TRBD2. The germline V gene has CDR1 SGHRS and CDR2 YFSETQ. The CDR3 covers 16 residues. The J segment lost 4 bases and the V segment lost 4 bases, leaving 8 bases of the junction unmatched. Written as DNA, the CDR3 is TGCGCCAGCAGCGGGGCGGGAGGGCCGGGCACCGGGGAGCTGTTTTTT. This codes for CASSGAGGPGTGELFF.